One TCR beta chain is described in this entry. Its antigen is not identified. Different DNA sequences within this sample yield the same CDR3. 60 Vbeta and 13 Jbeta primers were used in PCR. Measured with immunoSEQ multiplex PCR; TCRdb has only the in-frame clones, and not every one. This sample yields roughly 160,000 clones, of which about four fifths are seen a single time; 6.5% to 7.5% belongs to the top ten. The data were obtained in a study of cytomegalovirus exposure and HLA in healthy donors. Per germline, CDR1 SQVTM and CDR2 ANQGSEA. Trimming left V 4 bases short and J 2 bases short, with 14 bases between. This CDR3 comprises 14 residues. Study-wide findings and caveats: Analysis was carried out at a later point, and it linked a missense DCLRE1C variant to TCR beta V- and J-gene trimming. TCR beta sequences numbering about 17,000 were associated with HLA alleles at 0.05 false discovery rate in a later analysis.

The receptor comes from a woman younger than 45 in good health and CMV-seropositive. The V call is TRBV29-1, the J call TRBJ1-1; D gene unclear. Sequencing was performed on PBMCs. The CDR3 region has the DNA TGCAGCGTTGGGCCGCGACTCACTAACACTGAAGCTTTCTTT. Translation gives CSVGPRLTNTEAFF.